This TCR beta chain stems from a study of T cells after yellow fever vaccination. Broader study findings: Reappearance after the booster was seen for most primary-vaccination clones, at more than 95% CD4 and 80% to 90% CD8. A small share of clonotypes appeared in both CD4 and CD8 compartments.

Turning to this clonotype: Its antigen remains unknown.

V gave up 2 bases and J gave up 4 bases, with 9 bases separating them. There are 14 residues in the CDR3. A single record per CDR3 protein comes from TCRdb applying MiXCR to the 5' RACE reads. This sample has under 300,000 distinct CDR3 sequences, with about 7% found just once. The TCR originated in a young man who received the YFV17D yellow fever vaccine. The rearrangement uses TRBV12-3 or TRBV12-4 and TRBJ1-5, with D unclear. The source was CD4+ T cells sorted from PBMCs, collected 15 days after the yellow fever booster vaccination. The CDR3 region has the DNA TGTGCCAGCAGTTTAACGACGGGAAATCAGCCCCAGCATTTT. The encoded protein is CASSLTTGNQPQHF.